This T cell receptor beta chain was sequenced in a study of blood T cell repertoires in COVID-19. Study-wide background: Acute and convalescent COVID-19 specimens originated in the United States, Italy and Spain. The analysed material was cDNA or gDNA that came from T cells, B-cell-depleted T cells, or PBMCs.

This CDR3 contains 14 residues. V trimming: 6 bases; J trimming: 8 bases; junction bases outside the gene matches: 8. The V gene's germline CDR1 is MNHEY and CDR2 SMNVEV (reference sequence). As originally analysed: Reference gene primer amplification gave nucleated cell count estimates. Measured with immunoSEQ multiplex PCR; TCRdb has only the in-frame clones, and not every one. The D gene and trimming were derived from the DNA, and the V and J assignments and clone size from that table. Altogether about 50,000 clones are present, about 89% being singletons, with the ten largest covering 15%. The receptor's source is a human donor in a cohort sampled during active COVID-19. What was sequenced was peripheral blood. J is TRBJ2-1 and V is TRBV27; 9 bases are a match to TRBD1. The CDR3 protein is CASRRTGGADEQFF. CDR3 sequence (DNA): TGTGCCAGCAGACGAACAGGGGGCGCCGATGAGCAGTTCTTC.